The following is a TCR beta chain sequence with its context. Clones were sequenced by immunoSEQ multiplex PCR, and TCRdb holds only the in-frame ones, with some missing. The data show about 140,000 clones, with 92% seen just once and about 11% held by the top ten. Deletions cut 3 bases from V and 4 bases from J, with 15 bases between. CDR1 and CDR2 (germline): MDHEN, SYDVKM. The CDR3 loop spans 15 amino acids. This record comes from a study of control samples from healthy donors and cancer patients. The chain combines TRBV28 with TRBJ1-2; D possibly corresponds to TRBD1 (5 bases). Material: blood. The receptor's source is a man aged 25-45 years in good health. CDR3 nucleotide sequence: TGTGCCAGCAGTTTTAGAGCAGGGACGGTCTATGGCTACACCTTC. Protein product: CASSFRAGTVYGYTF.